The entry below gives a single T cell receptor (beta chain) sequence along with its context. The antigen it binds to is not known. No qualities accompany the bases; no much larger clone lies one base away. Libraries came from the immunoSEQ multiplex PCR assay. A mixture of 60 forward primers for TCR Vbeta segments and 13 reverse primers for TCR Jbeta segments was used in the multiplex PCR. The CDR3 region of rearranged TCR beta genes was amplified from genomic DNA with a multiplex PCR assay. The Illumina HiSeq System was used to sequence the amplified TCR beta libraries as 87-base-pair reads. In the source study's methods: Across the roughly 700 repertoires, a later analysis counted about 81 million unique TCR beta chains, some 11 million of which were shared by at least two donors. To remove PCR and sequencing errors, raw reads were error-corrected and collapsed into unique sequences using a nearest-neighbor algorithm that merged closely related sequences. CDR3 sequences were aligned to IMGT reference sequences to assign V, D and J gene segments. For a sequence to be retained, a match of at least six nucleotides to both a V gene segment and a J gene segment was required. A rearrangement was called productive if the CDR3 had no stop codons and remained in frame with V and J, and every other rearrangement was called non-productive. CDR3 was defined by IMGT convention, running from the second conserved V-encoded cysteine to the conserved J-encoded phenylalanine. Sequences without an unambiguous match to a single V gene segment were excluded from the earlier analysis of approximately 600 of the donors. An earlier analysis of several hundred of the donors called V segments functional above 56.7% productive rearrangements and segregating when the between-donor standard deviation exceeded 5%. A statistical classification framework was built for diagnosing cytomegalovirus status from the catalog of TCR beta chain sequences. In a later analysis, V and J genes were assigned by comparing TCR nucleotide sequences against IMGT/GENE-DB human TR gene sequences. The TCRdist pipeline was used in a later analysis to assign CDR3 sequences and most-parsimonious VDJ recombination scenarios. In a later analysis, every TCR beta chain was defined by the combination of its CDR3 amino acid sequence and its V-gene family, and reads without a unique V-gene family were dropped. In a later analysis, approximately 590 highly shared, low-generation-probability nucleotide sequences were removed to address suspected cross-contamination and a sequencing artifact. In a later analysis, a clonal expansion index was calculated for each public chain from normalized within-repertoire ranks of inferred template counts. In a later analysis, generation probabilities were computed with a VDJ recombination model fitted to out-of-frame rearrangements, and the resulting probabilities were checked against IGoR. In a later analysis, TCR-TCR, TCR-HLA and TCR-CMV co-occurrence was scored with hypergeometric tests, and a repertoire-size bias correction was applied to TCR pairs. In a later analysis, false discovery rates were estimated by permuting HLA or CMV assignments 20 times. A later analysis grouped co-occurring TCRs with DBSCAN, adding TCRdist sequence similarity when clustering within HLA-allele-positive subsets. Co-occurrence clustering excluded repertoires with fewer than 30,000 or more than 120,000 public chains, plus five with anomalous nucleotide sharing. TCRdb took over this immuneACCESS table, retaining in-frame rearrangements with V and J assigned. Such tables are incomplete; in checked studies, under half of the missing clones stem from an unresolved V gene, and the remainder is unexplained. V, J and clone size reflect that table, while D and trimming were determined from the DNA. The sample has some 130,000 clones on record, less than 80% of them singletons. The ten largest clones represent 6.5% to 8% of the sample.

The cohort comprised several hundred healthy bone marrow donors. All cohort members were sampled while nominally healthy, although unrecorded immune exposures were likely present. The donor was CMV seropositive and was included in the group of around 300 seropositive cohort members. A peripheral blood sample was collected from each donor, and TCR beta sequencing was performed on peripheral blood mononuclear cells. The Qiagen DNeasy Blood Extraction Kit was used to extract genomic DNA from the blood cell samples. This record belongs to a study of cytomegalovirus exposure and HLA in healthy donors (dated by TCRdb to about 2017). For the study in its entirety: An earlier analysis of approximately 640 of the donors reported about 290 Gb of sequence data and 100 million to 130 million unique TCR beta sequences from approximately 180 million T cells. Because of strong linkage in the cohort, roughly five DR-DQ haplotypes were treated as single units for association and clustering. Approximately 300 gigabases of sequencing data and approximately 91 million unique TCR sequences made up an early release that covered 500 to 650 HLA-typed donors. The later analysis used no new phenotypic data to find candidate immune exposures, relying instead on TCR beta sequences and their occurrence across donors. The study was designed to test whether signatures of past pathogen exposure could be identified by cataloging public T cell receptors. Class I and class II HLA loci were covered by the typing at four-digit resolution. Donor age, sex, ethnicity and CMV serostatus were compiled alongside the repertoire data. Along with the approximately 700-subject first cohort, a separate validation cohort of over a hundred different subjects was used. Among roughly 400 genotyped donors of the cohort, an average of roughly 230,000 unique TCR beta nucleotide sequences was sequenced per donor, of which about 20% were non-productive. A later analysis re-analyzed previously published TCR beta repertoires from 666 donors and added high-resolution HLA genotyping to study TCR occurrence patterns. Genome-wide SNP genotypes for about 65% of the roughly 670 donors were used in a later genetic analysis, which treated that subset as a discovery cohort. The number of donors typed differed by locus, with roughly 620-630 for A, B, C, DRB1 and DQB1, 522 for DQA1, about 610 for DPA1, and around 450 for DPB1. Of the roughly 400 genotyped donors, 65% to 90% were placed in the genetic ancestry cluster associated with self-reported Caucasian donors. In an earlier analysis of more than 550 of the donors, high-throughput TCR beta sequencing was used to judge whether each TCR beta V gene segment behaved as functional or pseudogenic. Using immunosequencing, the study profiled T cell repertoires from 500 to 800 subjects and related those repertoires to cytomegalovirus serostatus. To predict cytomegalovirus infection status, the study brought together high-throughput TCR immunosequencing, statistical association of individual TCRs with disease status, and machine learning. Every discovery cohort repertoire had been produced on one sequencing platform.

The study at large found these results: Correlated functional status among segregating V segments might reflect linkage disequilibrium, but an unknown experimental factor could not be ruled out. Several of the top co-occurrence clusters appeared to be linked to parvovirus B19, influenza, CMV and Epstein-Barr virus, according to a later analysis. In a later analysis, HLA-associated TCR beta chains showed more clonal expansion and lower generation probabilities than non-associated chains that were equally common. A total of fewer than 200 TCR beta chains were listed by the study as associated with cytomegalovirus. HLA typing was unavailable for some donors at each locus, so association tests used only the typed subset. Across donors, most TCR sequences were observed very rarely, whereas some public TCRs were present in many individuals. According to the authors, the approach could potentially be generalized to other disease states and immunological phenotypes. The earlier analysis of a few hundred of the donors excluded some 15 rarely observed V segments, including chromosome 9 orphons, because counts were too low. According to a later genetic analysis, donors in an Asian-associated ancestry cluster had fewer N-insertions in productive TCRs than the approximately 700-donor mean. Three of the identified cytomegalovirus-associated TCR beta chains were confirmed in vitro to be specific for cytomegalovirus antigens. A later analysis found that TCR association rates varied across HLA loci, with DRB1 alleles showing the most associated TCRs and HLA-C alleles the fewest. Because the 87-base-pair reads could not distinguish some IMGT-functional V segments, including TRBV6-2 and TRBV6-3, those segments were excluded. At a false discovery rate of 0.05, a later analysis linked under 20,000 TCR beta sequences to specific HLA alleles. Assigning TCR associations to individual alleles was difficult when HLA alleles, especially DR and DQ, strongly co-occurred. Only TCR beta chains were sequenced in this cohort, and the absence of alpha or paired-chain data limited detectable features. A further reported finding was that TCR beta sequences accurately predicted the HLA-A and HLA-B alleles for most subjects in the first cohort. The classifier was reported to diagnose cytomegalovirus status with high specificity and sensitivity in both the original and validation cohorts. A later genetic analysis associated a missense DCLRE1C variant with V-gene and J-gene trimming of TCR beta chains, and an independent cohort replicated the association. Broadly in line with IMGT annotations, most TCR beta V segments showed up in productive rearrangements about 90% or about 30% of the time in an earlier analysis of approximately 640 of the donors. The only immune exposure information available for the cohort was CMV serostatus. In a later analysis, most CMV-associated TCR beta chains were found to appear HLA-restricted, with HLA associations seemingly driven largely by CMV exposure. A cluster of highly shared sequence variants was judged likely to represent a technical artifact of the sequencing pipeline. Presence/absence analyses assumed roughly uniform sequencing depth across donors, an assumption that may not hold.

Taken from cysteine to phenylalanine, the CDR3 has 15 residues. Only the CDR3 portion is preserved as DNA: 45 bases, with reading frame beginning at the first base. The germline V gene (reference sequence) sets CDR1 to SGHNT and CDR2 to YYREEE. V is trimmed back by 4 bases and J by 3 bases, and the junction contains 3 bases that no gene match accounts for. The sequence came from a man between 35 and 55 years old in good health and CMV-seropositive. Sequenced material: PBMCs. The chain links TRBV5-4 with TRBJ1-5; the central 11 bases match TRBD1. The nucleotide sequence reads TGTGCCAGCAGCAGGACAGGGGGCCCCAATCAGCCCCAGCATTTT. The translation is CASSRTGGPNQPQHF. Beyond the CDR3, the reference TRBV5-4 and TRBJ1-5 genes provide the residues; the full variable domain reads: ETGVTQSPTHLIKTRGQQVTLRCSSQSGHNTVSWYQQALGQGPQFIFQYYREEENGRGNFPPRFSGLQFPNYSSELNVNALELDDSALYLCASSRTGGPNQPQHFGDGTRLSIL.